Following are 29 T cell receptor beta chains from one sample sequenced in a study of blood T cells in healthy people across ages. The second PCR ran about 7 to 12 cycles with a sample-barcoded 5' primer and J-beta primers. From the 5' RACE reads, TCRdb called clonotypes with MiXCR, one entry per CDR3 protein. The data hold about 600,000 distinct CDR3 sequences, with around half observed a single time. The sequencing input was blood. All receptors derive from a man older than 75 in good health.

This clonotype was observed a few times. The chain joins TRBV6-1 to TRBJ2-2, with TRBD1 matching 8 bases. There are 17 residues in the CDR3. Germline V gives CDR1 MNHNS, CDR2 SASEGT. With 5 bases clipped from V and 1 base from J, the junction kept 9 bases outside the gene matches. CDR3 residues: CASSTSGQGQNTGELFF. DNA of the CDR3: TGTGCCAGCAGTACAAGCGGACAGGGTCAGAACACCGGGGAGCTGTTTTTT.

The V and J genes are TRBV10-3 and TRBJ2-3, with no clear D. V lost 0 bases to trimming and J lost 5 bases, with 6 bases between them. CDR3 length: 13 residues. Germline loops: CDR1 ENHRY, CDR2 SYGVKD. The CDR3 protein is CAISESTVDTQYF. CDR3 DNA sequence: TGTGCCATCAGTGAGTCGACGGTAGATACGCAGTATTTT.

J is TRBJ2-5 and V is TRBV20-1; D not certain. The CDR3 runs 13 residues. V lost 3 bases, J lost 3 bases, and 11 bases lay in between. CDR1 and CDR2 (germline): DFQATT, SNEGSKA (reference sequence). The CDR3 spells CSASSAAKETQYF. CDR3 DNA sequence: TGCAGTGCTAGTTCCGCGGCTAAAGAGACCCAGTACTTC.

This clonotype was detected ten times or more. CDR3 DNA: TGTGCCAGCAGTGACTTCAGCCGCGTCTCCTACGAGCAGTACTTC. Its translation is CASSDFSRVSYEQYF. The J gene is TRBJ2-7, the V gene TRBV6-6; no clear D. Germline V gives CDR1 MNHNY, CDR2 SVGAGI (reference sequence). The CDR3 runs to 15 residues. Trimming shortened V by 5 bases and J by 0 bases, and 14 bases separated the two germline ends.

J is TRBJ2-1 and V is TRBV29-1; D is undetermined. The CDR3 consists of 9 residues. Germline V gene sequence: CDR1 SQVTM, CDR2 ANQGSEA. The ends were cut back, 3 bases at V and 10 bases at J, with 4 bases in the middle. This CDR3 reads CSVEREQFF. The CDR3 bases are TGCAGCGTTGAGCGGGAGCAGTTCTTC.

This clonotype was counted a few times. The chain joins TRBV24-1 to TRBJ2-3; 7 positions agree with TRBD1. Trimming at V came to 4 bases and at J to 1 base, leaving 4 bases not matched to a gene. The CDR3 has 15 residues. Germline V gene sequence: CDR1 KGHDR, CDR2 SFDVKD. The CDR3 sequence is CATSDLGQGTDTQYF. DNA for the CDR3: TGTGCCACCAGTGACCTCGGACAGGGCACAGATACGCAGTATTTT.

V gene TRBV20-1 combines with J gene TRBJ1-6; D is uncertain. The CDR3 length is 12 residues. From germline, CDR1 is DFQATT and CDR2 SNEGSKA (reference sequence). The V end lost 3 bases, the J end lost 8 bases, and 8 bases lay between the germline ends. The CDR3 spells CSASHGDSPLHF. CDR3 sequence (DNA): TGCAGTGCTAGCCATGGGGATTCACCCCTCCACTTT.

The CDR3 is CASSLGAGGACEQFF. CDR3 coding DNA: TGTGCCAGCAGCTTAGGCGCAGGGGGGGCCTGTGAGCAGTTCTTC. The rearrangement uses TRBV7-2 and TRBJ2-1; tentatively, D is TRBD1 or TRBD2 (7 bases each). The CDR3 contains 15 residues. Germline assignment: CDR1 SGHTA and CDR2 FQGNSA. V dropped 1 base and J dropped 9 bases, with 16 bases sitting between them.

The sample holds many counts of this clonotype. The chain carries TRBV6-5 and TRBJ1-2; D gene ambiguous. The CDR3 sequence is 14 residues long. V was trimmed by 0 bases and J by 3 bases, leaving 8 bases between them. Germline-derived CDR1 and CDR2 are MNHEY and SVGAGI. In DNA, the CDR3 is TGTGCCAGCAGTTACTCGAAAGGCTACTATGGCTACACCTTC. Translated: CASSYSKGYYGYTF.

Only a few counts were recorded for this clonotype. The genes are TRBV5-1 and TRBJ2-3; D not certain. Looked up from germline, CDR1 is SGHRS and CDR2 is YFSETQ. The CDR3 sequence is 14 residues long. Trimming pared 4 bases from V and 4 bases from J, leaving 13 bases between. The CDR3 protein is CASSPDVLPDTQYF. The CDR3 nucleotides read TGCGCCAGCAGCCCCGACGTGCTCCCAGATACGCAGTATTTT.

Comments on this clonotype: The junction departs from the called germline gene at one end, perhaps through a read error. The chain has TRBV7-2 and TRBJ1-2; 10 bases align to TRBD1. This CDR3 comprises 14 residues. Germline CDR1 reads SGHTA; CDR2 reads FQGNSA. The CDR3 bases are TGTGCCGGCAGCCTAGGGACAGGGGACTATGGCTACACCTTC. It translates to CAGSLGTGDYGYTF.

This clonotype has just a few counts. The chain combines TRBV4-1 with TRBJ2-7, with D possibly being TRBD1 (5 bases). The germline CDR1 and CDR2 sequences are MGHRA and YSYEKL. This CDR3 spans 14 amino acids. The V end lost 0 bases, the J end lost 6 bases, and 12 bases lay between the germline ends. CDR3: CASSQDWQGREQYF. CDR3 sequence (DNA): TGCGCCAGCAGCCAAGACTGGCAGGGCCGCGAGCAGTACTTC.

Regarding this clonotype: A junction end diverges from the germline sequence, so it may reflect a read error. The chain couples TRBV14 to TRBJ1-6, with a weak D call TRBD1 (6 bases). Germline V gives CDR1 SGHDN, CDR2 FVKESK. The CDR3 totals 18 residues. CDR3 nucleotides: TGTGCCGGCAGCCAAGGTCCGGGACACCAGTGGGATAATTCACCCCTCCACTTT. Translated: CAGSQGPGHQWDNSPLHF.

This clonotype was detected many times. The chain couples TRBV7-9 to TRBJ2-3; D not resolved. CDR1 and CDR2 from the germline V gene are SEHNR and FQNEAQ (reference sequence). This CDR3 is 16 amino acids long. Trimming stripped 5 bases from V and 4 bases from J, with 19 bases between. The CDR3 region has the DNA TGTGCCAGCAGCGCAGATTTTCAGGATTGGGCAGATACGCAGTATTTT. Encoded protein: CASSADFQDWADTQYF.

The chain has TRBV7-2 and TRBJ2-1; D is possibly TRBD2 (6 bases). The CDR3 extends over 15 amino acids. Germline V lookup: CDR1 SGHTA, CDR2 FQGNSA. Trimming shortened V by 1 base and J by 13 bases, and 20 bases separated the two germline ends. The DNA of the CDR3 is TGTGCCAGCAGCTTAGTGAGCGGGCGCGGGGAGACCCAGTTCTTC. It translates to CASSLVSGRGETQFF.

CDR3 in amino acids: CSARVPVSYEQYF. The CDR3 DNA reads TGCAGTGCTAGAGTTCCAGTCTCCTACGAGCAGTACTTC. V and J are TRBV20-1 and TRBJ2-7; D is unclear. Germline CDR1 DFQATT, CDR2 SNEGSKA (reference sequence). The CDR3 loop spans 13 amino acids. Trimming pared 1 base from V and 0 bases from J, leaving 7 bases between.

The gene calls are TRBV5-1 and TRBJ2-5; D is possibly TRBD2 (7 bases). Near its end, the DNA agrees better with TRBJ2-7, so the J call may be wrong. The length of the CDR3 is 15 residues. Germline CDR1 SGHRS, CDR2 YFSETQ. This CDR3 is CASSLLGRGGREQYF. CDR3 DNA sequence: TGCGCCAGCAGCTTGTTGGGCAGGGGAGGGCGCGAGCAGTACTTC.

This chain joins TRBV7-3 and TRBJ1-5, with D possibly being TRBD1 (6 bases). The CDR3 runs to 13 residues. V lost 5 bases to trimming and J lost 9 bases, with 14 bases between them. Per germline, CDR1 SGHTA and CDR2 FQGTGA. CDR3 in amino acids: CASSVQGGRPQHF. DNA for the CDR3: TGTGCCAGCAGCGTACAGGGAGGGCGGCCCCAGCATTTT. The full variable domain, rest sourced from reference TRBV7-3 and TRBJ1-5, is GAGVSQTPSNKVTEKGKYVELRCDPISGHTALYWYRQSLGQGPEFLIYFQGTGAADDSGLPNDRFFAVRPEGSVSTLKIQRTERGDSAVYLCASSVQGGRPQHFGDGTRLSIL.

Only a few counts were recorded for this clonotype. The V and J genes are TRBV5-1 and TRBJ1-2; 12 positions match TRBD1. V lost 3 bases to trimming and J lost 2 bases; unmatched junction nucleotides: 2. CDR1 SGHRS and CDR2 YFSETQ come from the germline V gene. The CDR3 consists of 15 residues. The CDR3 loop is CASSWGTGGNYGYTF. Written as DNA, the CDR3 is TGCGCCAGCAGCTGGGGGACAGGGGGCAACTATGGCTACACCTTC.

This chain joins TRBV28 and TRBJ2-3; 9 nucleotides match TRBD2. The CDR3 loop spans 16 amino acids. Looked up from germline, CDR1 is MDHEN and CDR2 is SYDVKM. V was clipped by 7 bases and J by 1 base; unmatched bases: 9. CDR3 protein: CASNAPRTSGTDTQYF. The CDR3, as DNA: TGTGCCAGCAACGCCCCCCGGACTAGCGGCACAGATACGCAGTATTTT.

V and J are TRBV20-1 and TRBJ2-3; D is possibly TRBD2 (7 bases). With 5 bases removed from V and 2 bases from J, the gap between germline ends came to 20 bases. The CDR3 is made up of 16 amino acids. CDR1 DFQATT and CDR2 SNEGSKA come from the germline V gene (reference sequence). The CDR3 is CSAGPLGGGATDTQYF. In nucleotides, the CDR3 is TGCAGTGCTGGTCCCCTAGGGGGGGGTGCCACAGATACGCAGTATTTT.

This clonotype was seen ten or more times. The chain recombines TRBV5-1 with TRBJ2-1, with 12 bases identical to TRBD2. The trim removed 4 bases at V and 8 bases at J, leaving 7 bases unmatched. Per the germline V gene, CDR1 is SGHRS and CDR2 is YFSETQ. The CDR3 contains 15 residues. CDR3 nucleotide sequence: TGCGCCAGCAGCCTGCGGACTAGCGGGGTACATGAGCAGTTCTTC. Encoded protein: CASSLRTSGVHEQFF.

This chain joins TRBV12-3 or TRBV12-4 and TRBJ2-1; 9 positions match TRBD1. V lost 5 bases, J lost 3 bases, and 5 bases stayed unmatched. The CDR3 has 15 amino acids. CDR3 sequence (DNA): TGTGCCAGCAGTAACCCGGGACAGGGCTACAATGAGCAGTTCTTC. Protein product: CASSNPGQGYNEQFF.

The V call is TRBV7-3, the J call TRBJ2-1, with TRBD2 matching over 9 bases. Germline V gene lookup returns CDR1 SGHTA and CDR2 FQGTGA. The CDR3 runs to 15 residues. V was pared by 8 bases and J by 6 bases, with 11 bases of the junction left unmatched. CDR3 sequence (DNA): TGTGCCAGCTGCCCCGGGACTAGCTATCCCAATGAGCAGTTCTTC. It translates to CASCPGTSYPNEQFF.

The chain carries TRBV20-1 and TRBJ1-1; 8 positions match TRBD1. Looked up from germline, CDR1 is DFQATT and CDR2 is SNEGSKA (reference sequence). This CDR3 spans 16 amino acids. V trimming: 0 bases; J trimming: 4 bases; junction bases outside the gene matches: 10. CDR3 nucleotide sequence: TGCAGTGCTAGAGATCCCGGACAGGGTGGTAGCACTGAAGCTTTCTTT. This codes for CSARDPGQGGSTEAFF.

This clonotype was detected only once. The rearrangement links TRBV14 to TRBJ1-1; unclear D gene. The germline V gene encodes CDR1 SGHDN and CDR2 FVKESK. V shed 3 bases and J shed 4 bases, with 9 bases lying between them. This CDR3 has 13 residues. For the CDR3, the DNA is TGTGCCAGCAGCCAGGGGTCGGTCACTGAAGCTTTCTTT. Residues: CASSQGSVTEAFF.

This clonotype occurred a few times. The chain uses TRBV5-1 and TRBJ2-1, with TRBD1 identical over 10 bases. This CDR3 is 17 amino acids long. After removal of 5 bases from V and 8 bases from J, the junction contained 16 bases not matched to a gene. CDR1 SGHRS and CDR2 YFSETQ come from the germline V gene. DNA of the CDR3: TGCGCCAGCAGTGCGGGCCACGGGACAGGGGTAGTGTATGAGCAGTTCTTC. It yields the protein CASSAGHGTGVVYEQFF. The entire variable domain, with the rest obtained from reference TRBV5-1 and TRBJ2-1, is as follows: KAGVTQTPRYLIKTRGQQVTLSCSPISGHRSVSWYQQTPGQGLQFLFEYFSETQRNKGNFPGRFSGRQFSNSRSEMNVSTLELGDSALYLCASSAGHGTGVVYEQFFGPGTRLTVL.

The chain is built from TRBV6-2 or TRBV6-3 and TRBJ2-3; 12 nucleotides match TRBD2. Germline CDR1 and CDR2: MNHEY and SVGEGT. Trimming cost V 4 bases and J 3 bases; bases outside gene matches: 14. CDR3 size: 19 residues. CDR3 sequence: CASSSSGTSGSRPTDTQYF. CDR3 bases: TGTGCCAGCAGTTCATCCGGGACTAGCGGGTCCCGTCCAACAGATACGCAGTATTTT.

V and J are TRBV13 and TRBJ2-1; 8 bases are a match to TRBD2. The V gene end was trimmed by 5 bases and the J gene end by 2 bases; junction bases not matched to a gene: 14. Germline V gene sequence: CDR1 PRHDT, CDR2 FYEKMQ (reference sequence). This CDR3 comprises 18 residues. The CDR3 bases are TGTGCCAGCAGCGTACGCACGGGACTAGGTAGGGCCTACAATGAGCAGTTCTTC. Amino acids: CASSVRTGLGRAYNEQFF.